One and the same sample provided the 32 T cell receptor beta chains below, sequenced in a study of T cells in Graves' hyperthyroidism and ophthalmopathy. RNA transcripts gave rise to amplified TCR beta CDR3 regions. A first-round RT-PCR of the TCR CDR3 used the HTBI primer set. TCRdb used MiXCR to reprocess the multiplex PCR reads, holding one entry per CDR3 protein. The sample holds roughly 200,000 distinct CDR3 sequences, around 19% seen once. Sequenced sample: blood. The receptors stem from a man aged 40-55 years with Graves' hyperthyroidism.

This clonotype was picked up many times. This chain connects TRBV20-1 to TRBJ1-1, with 8 bases aligning to TRBD1. J was trimmed by 5 bases and V by 2 bases; bases with no gene match: 4. From germline, CDR1 is DFQATT and CDR2 SNEGSKA (reference sequence). CDR3 length: 13 amino acids. CDR3: CSARRTGQTEAFF. DNA for the CDR3: TGCAGTGCTAGACGGACAGGGCAGACTGAAGCTTTCTTT.

This clonotype was seen only a few times. V usage is TRBV7-2 and J usage is TRBJ1-1; possible D gene TRBD1, 6 bases. The ends were cut back, 2 bases at V and 8 bases at J, with 15 bases in the middle. The CDR3 is made up of 14 amino acids. Germline CDR1 and CDR2: SGHTA and FQGNSA. In DNA form, the CDR3 reads TGTGCCAGCAGCTTATTAGGGCAGGGGAAAGAAGCTTTCTTT. This translates into CASSLLGQGKEAFF.

CDR3 sequence: CASSLDEGGAFF. In DNA form, the CDR3 reads TGTGCCAGCAGCTTAGACGAAGGAGGGGCTTTCTTT. The chain carries TRBV7-2 and TRBJ1-1; D remains unclear. The CDR3 runs 12 residues. Trimming stripped 1 base from V and 11 bases from J, with 11 bases between. The germline gives CDR1 SGHTA, CDR2 FQGNSA.

This clonotype was seen many times. This rearrangement joins TRBV30 to TRBJ1-2; D unclear. V lost 0 bases and J lost 6, with 11 bases in between. This CDR3 region has 13 residues. CDR1 and CDR2 (germline): GTSNPN, SVGIG (reference sequence). The CDR3 sequence is CAWSVGSTDGYTF. CDR3 bases: TGTGCCTGGAGTGTAGGGTCTACGGATGGCTACACCTTC. Based on the CDR3 plus reference TRBV30 and TRBJ1-2, the full variable domain is SQTIHQWPATLVQPVGSPLSLECTVEGTSNPNLYWYRQAAGRGLQLLFYSVGIGQISSEVPQNLSASRPQDRQFILSSKKLLLSDSGFYLCAWSVGSTDGYTFGSGTRLTVV.

The V call is TRBV11-3, the J call TRBJ2-1, with TRBD2 matching over 9 bases. Per germline, CDR1 SGHNT and CDR2 YENEEA. Trimming removed 4 bases from V and 6 bases from J; junction bases left unmatched: 7. The CDR3 loop spans 15 amino acids. The CDR3 DNA follows: TGTGCCAGCAGCTCCTATAGCGGGAGTAGCAATGAGCAGTTCTTC. Amino acid sequence: CASSSYSGSSNEQFF.

J is TRBJ1-3 and V is TRBV4-3; the D is unclear. Germline CDR1 is LGHNA and CDR2 is YSLEER. This CDR3 region has 15 residues. Trimming stripped 1 base from V and 2 bases from J, with 9 bases between. The CDR3 loop reads CASSQALLTGNTIYF. In DNA, the CDR3 is TGCGCCAGCAGCCAAGCTCTACTTACTGGAAACACCATATATTTT.

The chain is built from TRBV4-1 and TRBJ1-2; 8 bases line up with TRBD1. After removal of 0 bases from V and 4 bases from J, the junction contained 10 bases not matched to a gene. The length of the CDR3 is 17 residues. The germline V gene encodes CDR1 MGHRA and CDR2 YSYEKL. The CDR3 nucleotides read TGCGCCAGCAGCCAAGAGGGGCGTAGGACAGGGTCCTATGGCTACACCTTC. Translated: CASSQEGRRTGSYGYTF.

This clonotype occurred many times. The chain couples TRBV12-3 or TRBV12-4 to TRBJ2-3, with D possibly TRBD1 on 5 matching bases. The CDR3 is 15 amino acids. V was shortened by 0 bases and J by 4 bases, with 11 bases between the two germline ends. CDR3 sequence: CASSLASDTADTQYF. The CDR3, as DNA: TGTGCCAGCAGTTTAGCATCGGACACAGCAGATACGCAGTATTTT.

The rearrangement links TRBV28 to TRBJ1-5; 7 nucleotides agree with TRBD1. CDR3 size: 14 residues. Trimming at V came to 6 bases and at J to 4 bases, leaving 6 bases not matched to a gene. CDR1 MDHEN and CDR2 SYDVKM come from the germline V gene. In DNA form, the CDR3 reads TGTGCCAGCAGGCCTGGGACAGTTAATCAGCCCCAGCATTTT. It encodes CASRPGTVNQPQHF.

As to this clonotype: A much larger clone differs from this one at a single base, so this may be a read error. The J gene is TRBJ2-7, the V gene TRBV3-1, with unresolved D. Germline CDR1 reads LGHDT; CDR2 reads YNNKEL (reference sequence). The CDR3 covers 12 residues. The CDR3 region has the DNA TGTGTCAGCAGCCAAGGAGCGCCCGAGCAGTACTTC. This sequence encodes CVSSQGAPEQYF.

A few counts support this clonotype. V and J are TRBV10-3 and TRBJ2-7; D may be TRBD1 (7 bases). Trimming took off 4 bases at V and 7 bases at J, with 20 bases between the two ends. The CDR3 loop spans 15 amino acids. The germline V gene has CDR1 ENHRY and CDR2 SYGVKD. As DNA, the CDR3 is TGTGCCATCAGTGGAGGGAGACAGGGACTGAAGGAGCAGTACTTC. Translated: CAISGGRQGLKEQYF.

Remarks on this clonotype: With a much larger clone just one base away, this may be a read error. This sequence joins TRBV29-1 and TRBJ2-1, with D unresolved. The V gene's germline CDR1 is SQVTM and CDR2 ANQGSEA. The CDR3 is 16 amino acids. CDR3 coding DNA: TGCAGCCTTGAAGATGAGGCCAGGAGCTCCTACAATGAGCAGTTCTTC. The encoded protein is CSLEDEARSSYNEQFF.

The sample holds a few counts of this clonotype. The chain has TRBV20-1 and TRBJ1-4, with TRBD1 identical over 7 bases. With 4 bases clipped from V and 4 bases from J, the junction kept 6 bases outside the gene matches. Germline CDR1 is DFQATT and CDR2 is SNEGSKA (reference sequence). The CDR3 is 14 amino acids. The DNA for the CDR3 is TGCAGTGCTAATGAGGGGGCATTTAATGAAAAACTGTTTTTT. Its protein product is CSANEGAFNEKLFF.

This clonotype was observed at least ten times. This chain uses TRBV11-2 with TRBJ2-7; 10 bases are a match to TRBD2. The CDR3 loop spans 15 amino acids. Germline V gene data show CDR1 as SGHAT and CDR2 as FQNNGV. The J segment lost 3 bases and the V segment lost 5 bases, leaving 7 bases of the junction unmatched. In DNA, the CDR3 is TGTGCCAGCAGCCAAAGCGGGGGGGGAAACTACGAGCAGTACTTC. Amino acids: CASSQSGGGNYEQYF.

This clonotype was seen repeatedly, ten times or more. The chain combines TRBV5-6 with TRBJ1-2, with 7 bases fitting TRBD1. Germline CDR1 and CDR2: SGHDT and YYEEEE. With V trimmed by 7 bases and J by 0 bases, 9 bases remained unmatched. The CDR3 covers 15 residues. CDR3: CASYRRTGSNYGYTF. In nucleotides, the CDR3 is TGTGCCAGCTATCGCCGGACAGGTTCTAACTATGGCTACACCTTC.

This clonotype has a count of ten or more. The rearrangement joins TRBV5-1 to TRBJ1-4; tentative D call: TRBD1 (5 bases). CDR1 is SGHRS, CDR2 YFSETQ, per germline. The length of the CDR3 is 14 residues. Trimming removed 5 bases at V and 3 bases at J, with 11 bases between. The CDR3 sequence is CASRPQGPNEKLFF. Written as DNA, the CDR3 is TGCGCCAGCAGACCTCAGGGACCTAATGAAAAACTGTTTTTT.

This clonotype was detected many times. The rearrangement joins TRBV20-1 to TRBJ2-2; 7 nucleotides match TRBD1. This CDR3 is built from 15 residues. J was trimmed by 2 bases and V by 5 bases; bases with no gene match: 8. Germline V gene sequence: CDR1 DFQATT, CDR2 SNEGSKA (reference sequence). The CDR3 here is CSAPSDRENTGELFF. CDR3 sequence (DNA): TGCAGTGCTCCTTCCGACAGGGAAAACACCGGGGAGCTGTTTTTT.

J is TRBJ2-3 and V is TRBV18; D is ambiguous. From germline, CDR1 is KGHSH and CDR2 LQKENI. The CDR3 consists of 15 residues. V was trimmed by 4 bases and J by 2 bases, leaving 13 bases between them. CDR3 amino acids: CASSLTVRDTDTQYF. The CDR3 DNA sequence: TGTGCCAGCTCACTAACGGTGAGAGACACAGATACGCAGTATTTT.

This clonotype appeared once. V and J are TRBV3-1 and TRBJ2-7; the D is unclear. The CDR3 has 14 amino acids. Germline CDR1 LGHDT, CDR2 YNNKEL (reference sequence). The V end was cut by 0 bases, the J end by 3 bases, with 9 bases between. The chain's CDR3 is CASSQDSDDYEQYF. CDR3 nucleotide sequence: TGTGCCAGCAGCCAAGATTCCGACGACTACGAGCAGTACTTC.

This clonotype was counted ten times or more. The chain uses TRBV28 and TRBJ1-5; D ambiguous. V lost 6 bases and J 3 bases, leaving 6 bases between the germline ends. This CDR3 contains 12 residues. Germline-derived CDR1 and CDR2 are MDHEN and SYDVKM. The CDR3 coding sequence is TGTGCCAGCAGGTTTCTCAATCAGCCCCAGCATTTT. Translated: CASRFLNQPQHF.

In this sample, this clonotype turned up many times. The chain couples TRBV11-3 to TRBJ2-5; 8 nucleotides match TRBD1. After removal of 5 bases from V and 4 bases from J, the junction contained 9 bases not matched to a gene. CDR1 is SGHNT, CDR2 YENEEA, per germline. The CDR3 covers 15 residues. The CDR3 DNA sequence: TGTGCCAGCAGCCCCCGGACAGGGCTTGGAGAGACCCAGTACTTC. This translates into CASSPRTGLGETQYF.

This clonotype occurred a few times. A much larger clone lies a single base off, so this may be a read error. V gene TRBV12-3 or TRBV12-4 combines with J gene TRBJ2-7, with 9 bases lining up with TRBD1. The V gene end was trimmed by 5 bases and the J gene end by 6 bases; junction bases not matched to a gene: 11. The length of the CDR3 is 15 residues. The CDR3 nucleotides are TGTGCCAGCAGTCTTGTCCGGGACAGGGTGTCCGAGCAGTACTTC. This gives the protein CASSLVRDRVSEQYF.

The chain employs TRBV10-1 and TRBJ1-2; 7 nucleotides align to TRBD1. CDR1 is WNHNN, CDR2 SYGVQD, per germline (reference sequence). Trimming cost V 2 bases and J 4 bases; bases outside gene matches: 4. CDR3 length equals 14 residues. The CDR3 coding sequence is TGCGCCAGCAGTGAGGACAGGGAAGGCTATGGCTACACCTTC. Its protein product is CASSEDREGYGYTF.

This clonotype was counted ten times or more. The chain couples TRBV12-3 or TRBV12-4 to TRBJ2-7; tentatively, D is TRBD1 or TRBD2 (6 bases each). V shed 9 bases and J shed 5 bases, with 23 bases lying between them. The CDR3 contains 15 residues. The CDR3 DNA follows: TGTGCCAGTCTCGGCGGGGTAGGGGGTTTTGACGAGCAGTACTTC. This gives the protein CASLGGVGGFDEQYF.

This sequence joins TRBV7-2 and TRBJ1-2, with no clear D. Germline assignment: CDR1 SGHTA and CDR2 FQGNSA. V lost 4 bases and J 8 bases, leaving 11 bases between the germline ends. CDR3 length equals 12 residues. The CDR3 here is CASSSSSWGYTF. For the CDR3, the DNA is TGTGCCAGCAGCTCTTCTTCCTGGGGCTACACCTTC.

In this sample, this clonotype turned up many times. The chain recombines TRBV30 with TRBJ1-5; D call uncertain. The CDR3 contains 13 residues. Germline lookup yields CDR1 GTSNPN and CDR2 SVGIG (reference sequence). The V and J ends lost 4 bases and 3 bases respectively, with 10 bases between them. The CDR3 spells CAWTGGYNQPQHF. The CDR3 DNA is TGTGCCTGGACCGGCGGCTACAATCAGCCCCAGCATTTT.

This clonotype was picked up many times. This chain connects TRBV3-1 to TRBJ1-2, with TRBD1 as a possible D gene (6 bases). The germline V and J ends were trimmed by 4 bases and 8 bases, with 17 bases remaining between them. This CDR3 region has 14 residues. The V gene's germline CDR1 is LGHDT and CDR2 YNNKEL (reference sequence). The CDR3 loop is CASSPSLGAHGYTF. In nucleotides, the CDR3 is TGTGCCAGCAGCCCAAGTTTGGGGGCGCACGGCTACACCTTC.

This clonotype was seen many times. The chain carries TRBV18 and TRBJ2-5; 11 bases are shared with TRBD1. CDR1 is KGHSH, CDR2 LQKENI, per germline. The CDR3 is made up of 16 amino acids. With 6 bases clipped from V and 3 bases from J, the junction kept 9 bases outside the gene matches. Here the CDR3 DNA reads TGTGCCAGCTCGCGCCCTTGGACAGGGGGCGAAGAGACCCAGTACTTC. This encodes CASSRPWTGGEETQYF.

This clonotype appeared many times. The chain uses TRBV6-2 or TRBV6-3 and TRBJ1-1, with D uncertain. Germline V gives CDR1 MNHEY, CDR2 SVGEGT. Trimming stripped 5 bases from V and 1 base from J, with 17 bases between. The CDR3 runs 16 residues. CDR3 in amino acids: CASSTTPGRQNTEAFF. CDR3 sequence (DNA): TGTGCCAGCAGTACAACCCCTGGACGGCAGAACACTGAAGCTTTCTTT.

This clonotype has a count of ten or more. J is TRBJ2-5 and V is TRBV6-1; TRBD2 matches 8 bases. Germline V lookup: CDR1 MNHNS, CDR2 SASEGT. The CDR3 length is 15 residues. V shed 3 bases and J 0 bases; nucleotides not matched to a gene: 3. The CDR3 reads CASSEGLEDQETQYF. CDR3 DNA: TGTGCCAGCAGTGAGGGACTAGAGGACCAAGAGACCCAGTACTTC.

This clonotype was observed at least ten times. The V gene is TRBV5-1, the J gene TRBJ2-7; 8 positions match TRBD1. J gave up 2 bases and V 4 bases, and 5 bases lay outside the gene matches. The germline gives CDR1 SGHRS, CDR2 YFSETQ. This CDR3 is 14 amino acids long. CDR3 bases: TGCGCCAGCAGCGTAAGACAGGGGCCCTACGAGCAGTACTTC. Encoded protein: CASSVRQGPYEQYF.

There are a few counts of this clonotype. The CDR3 DNA is TGCGCCAGCAGCCCGAGGGGGGCCGGCAATGAGCAGTTCTTC. Translation gives CASSPRGAGNEQFF. The gene calls are TRBV5-1 and TRBJ2-1; D is possibly TRBD1 or TRBD2 (6 bases each). This CDR3 has 14 amino acids. V shed 4 bases and J shed 6 bases, with 14 bases lying between them. Germline CDR1 SGHRS, CDR2 YFSETQ. The full variable domain, with the rest looked up from reference TRBV5-1 and TRBJ2-1, is KAGVTQTPRYLIKTRGQQVTLSCSPISGHRSVSWYQQTPGQGLQFLFEYFSETQRNKGNFPGRFSGRQFSNSRSEMNVSTLELGDSALYLCASSPRGAGNEQFFGPGTRLTVL.